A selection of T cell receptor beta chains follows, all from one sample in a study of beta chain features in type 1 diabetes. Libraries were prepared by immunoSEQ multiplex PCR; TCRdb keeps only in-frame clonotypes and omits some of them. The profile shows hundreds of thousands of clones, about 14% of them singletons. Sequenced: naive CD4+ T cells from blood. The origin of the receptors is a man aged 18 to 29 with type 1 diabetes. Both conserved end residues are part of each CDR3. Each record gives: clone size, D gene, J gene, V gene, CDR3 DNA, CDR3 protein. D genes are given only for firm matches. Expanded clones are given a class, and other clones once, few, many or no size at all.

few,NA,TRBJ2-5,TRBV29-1,TGCAGCGTTGAAGATCCAGGGGGGGAGACCCAGTACTTC,CSVEDPGGETQYF
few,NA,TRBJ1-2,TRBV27,TGTGCCAGCAGTGCCCTCCACAGGGAGCACTATGGCTACACCTTC,CASSALHREHYGYTF
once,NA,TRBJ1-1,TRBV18,TGTGCCAGCTCACTGGACAGCGGGAACACTGAAGCTTTCTTT,CASSLDSGNTEAFF
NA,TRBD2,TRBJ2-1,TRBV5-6,TGTGCCAGCAGCTCGGGACTAGCGTACTACAATGAGCAGTTCTTC,CASSSGLAYYNEQFF
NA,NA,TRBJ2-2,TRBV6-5,TGTGCCAGCAGTTACGAGCCTTACACCGGGGAGCTGTTTTTT,CASSYEPYTGELFF
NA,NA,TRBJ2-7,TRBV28,TGTGCCAGCAGTTCCGTTAGGGGCGAGCAGTACTTC,CASSSVRGEQYF
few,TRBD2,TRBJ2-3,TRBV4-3,TGCGCCAGCAGCCAAGGCCATACGGGGGGGACTGATACGCAGTATTTT,CASSQGHTGGTDTQYF
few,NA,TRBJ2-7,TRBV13,TGTGCCAGCAGCTTGAGCCTCTACGAGCAGTACTTC,CASSLSLYEQYF
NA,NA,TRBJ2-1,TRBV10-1,TGCGCCAGCAGTGAGTCGAGGAGTGTGACCCTAGGCAATGAGCAGTTCTTC,CASSESRSVTLGNEQFF
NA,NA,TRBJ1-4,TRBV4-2,TGTGCCAGCAGCCAAGGAGCTAATGAAAAACTGTTTTTT,CASSQGANEKLFF
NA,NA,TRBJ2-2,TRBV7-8,TGTGCCAGCAGCCCGGGACAAGACACCGGGGAGCTGTTTTTT,CASSPGQDTGELFF
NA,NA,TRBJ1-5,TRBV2,TGTGCCAGCACAGGTGCTACGGCCAATCAGCCCCAGCATTTT,CASTGATANQPQHF
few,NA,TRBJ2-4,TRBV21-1,TGTGCCAGCAGCAAGGGACTAGCGGGGGACGGGGAAGACATTCAGTACTTC,CASSKGLAGDGEDIQYF
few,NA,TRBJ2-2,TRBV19,TGTGCCAGTAGTATAACGGTTATTAGAGGGGAGCTGTTTTTT,CASSITVIRGELFF
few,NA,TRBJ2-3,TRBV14,TGTGCCAGCAGCCAAGCAATACAGACAGATACGCAGTATTTT,CASSQAIQTDTQYF
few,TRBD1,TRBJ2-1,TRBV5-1,TGCGCCAGCAGCTTCTTGGCGTCAGGGGGCTACAATGAGCAGTTCTTC,CASSFLASGGYNEQFF
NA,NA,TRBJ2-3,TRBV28,TGTGCCAGCAGTTCTGTGGCTAGCACAGATACGCAGTATTTT,CASSSVASTDTQYF
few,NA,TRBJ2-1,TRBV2,TGTGCCAGCAGTGATACTGCCTACAATGAGCAGTTCTTC,CASSDTAYNEQFF
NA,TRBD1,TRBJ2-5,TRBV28,TGTGCCAGCAGTTTATCTCGACAGGGGGTATACCAAGAGACCCAGTACTTC,CASSLSRQGVYQETQYF
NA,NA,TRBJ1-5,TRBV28,TGTGCCAGCCGGACAGATAGCAATCAGCCCCAGCATTTT,CASRTDSNQPQHF
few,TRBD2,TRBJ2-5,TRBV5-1,TGCGCCAGCAGCTTGGGTAGCGGGAGAGGAAATCAAGAGACCCAGTACTTC,CASSLGSGRGNQETQYF
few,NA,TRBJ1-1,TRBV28,TGTGCCAGCAGTTTATGGACAGAGGCTGAAGCTTTCTTT,CASSLWTEAEAFF
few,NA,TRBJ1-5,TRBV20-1,TGCAGTGCTAGTTTACAGCCCCAGCATTTT,CSASLQPQHF
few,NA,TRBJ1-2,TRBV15,TGTGCCACCAGCAGACTTGATCCGGGACTCTCAGCGAGGGGCTACACCTTC,CATSRLDPGLSARGYTF
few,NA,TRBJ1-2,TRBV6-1,TGTGCCAGCAGTGAAGGACAGACCTATGGCTACACCTTC,CASSEGQTYGYTF
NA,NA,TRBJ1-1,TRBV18,TGTGCCAGCTCACTTGTATCGGGCGAGGACACTGAAGCTTTCTTT,CASSLVSGEDTEAFF
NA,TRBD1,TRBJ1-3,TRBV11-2,TGTGCCAGCAGCCGCGGGACAGGGGGCTCTGGAAACACCATATATTTT,CASSRGTGGSGNTIYF
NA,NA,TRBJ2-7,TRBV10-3,TGTGCCATCAGTGAGCAGGGGTCCTACGAGCAGTACTTC,CAISEQGSYEQYF
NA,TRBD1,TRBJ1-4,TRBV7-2,TGTGCCAGCAGACCGACAGGGGGAACTAATGAAAAACTGTTTTTT,CASRPTGGTNEKLFF
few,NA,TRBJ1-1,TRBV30,TGTGCCTGGAAGGCCTATGGACGGGTGGGGGCTGAAGCTTTCTTT,CAWKAYGRVGAEAFF
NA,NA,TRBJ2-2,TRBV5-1,TGCGCCAGCAGCACTTCGAACACCGGGGAGCTGTTTTTT,CASSTSNTGELFF
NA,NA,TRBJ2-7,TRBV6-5,TGTGCCAGCAACAATGCTCGGCAGCCCTCCTACGAGCAGTACTTC,CASNNARQPSYEQYF
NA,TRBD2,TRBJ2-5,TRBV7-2,TGTGCCAGCAGCCCCCAGCGGGGGGGCCTTGAGACCCAGTACTTC,CASSPQRGGLETQYF
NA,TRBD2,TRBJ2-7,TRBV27,TGTGCCAGCAGTTTTTGGGAGGGCCCATCCTACGAGCAGTACTTC,CASSFWEGPSYEQYF
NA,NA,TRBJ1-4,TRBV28,TGTGCCAGCAGTTCCCTTTTAGGCGAAAAACTGTTTTTT,CASSSLLGEKLFF
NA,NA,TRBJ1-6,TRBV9,TGTGCCAGCAGCGTAGACGGTCTGACGCGCTCCTATAATTCACCCCTCCACTTT,CASSVDGLTRSYNSPLHF
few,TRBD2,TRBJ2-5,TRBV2,TGTGCCAGCACCCAGCGGGGGTGGGAAGAGACCCAGTACTTC,CASTQRGWEETQYF
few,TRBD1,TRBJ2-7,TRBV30,TGTGCCTGGAGTTTAGGACAGGGGATTACCTACGAGCAGTACTTC,CAWSLGQGITYEQYF
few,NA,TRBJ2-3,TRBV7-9,TGTGCCAGCATGTCTAGTAGCACAGATACGCAGTATTTT,CASMSSSTDTQYF
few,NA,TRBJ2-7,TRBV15,TGTGCCACCAGCAGAGATGTGGCGGAGCAGTACTTC,CATSRDVAEQYF
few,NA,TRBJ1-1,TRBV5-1,TGCGCCAGCAGGCCTCCAGGGGTCAGGGACACTGAAGCTTTCTTT,CASRPPGVRDTEAFF
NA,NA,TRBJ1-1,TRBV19,TGTGCCAGTAGCCTCGATACCTACACTGAAGCTTTCTTT,CASSLDTYTEAFF
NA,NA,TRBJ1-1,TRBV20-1,TGCAGTGTAAGCGGGGATACTGAAGCTTTCTTT,CSVSGDTEAFF
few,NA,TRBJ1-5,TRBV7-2,TGTGCCAGCAGCTTTAATAATCAGCCCCAGCATTTT,CASSFNNQPQHF
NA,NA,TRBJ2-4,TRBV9,TGTGCCAGCAGCGCCGTTGGGGGGGCCGGAAACATTCAGTACTTC,CASSAVGGAGNIQYF
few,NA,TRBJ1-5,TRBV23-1,TGCGCCAGCAGTCGGGGGGCCGGGATTGTGCAGCCCCAGCATTTT,CASSRGAGIVQPQHF
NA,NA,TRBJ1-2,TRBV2,TGTGCCAGCAGTGAAGCGAAGGTCTCCCCCTATGGCTACACCTTC,CASSEAKVSPYGYTF
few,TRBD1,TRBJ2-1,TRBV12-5,TGTGCTAGTGGTTTCTCCGGGACAGCTCATTACAATGAGCAGTTCTTC,CASGFSGTAHYNEQFF
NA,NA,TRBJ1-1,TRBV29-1,TGCAGCGGCTCCCAATTTGAGACTGAAGCTTTCTTT,CSGSQFETEAFF
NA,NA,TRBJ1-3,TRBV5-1,TGCGCCAGCAGCTCGGGCTCTGGAAACACCATATATTTT,CASSSGSGNTIYF
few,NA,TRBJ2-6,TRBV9,TGTGCCAGCAGCGCCCGCAGGGGCTCTGGGGCCAACGTCCTGACTTTC,CASSARRGSGANVLTF
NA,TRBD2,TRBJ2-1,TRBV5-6,TGTGCCAGCAGCTTTCTAACAAGGAGGGAGGGCAATGAGCAGTTCTTC,CASSFLTRREGNEQFF
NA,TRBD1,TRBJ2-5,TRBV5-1,TGCGCCAGCAGACCAGGGGGATTCAGGGAGACCCAGTACTTC,CASRPGGFRETQYF
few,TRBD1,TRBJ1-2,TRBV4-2,TGTGCCAGCAGCGGGGACAGAGACTTTTCTAACTATGGCTACACCTTC,CASSGDRDFSNYGYTF
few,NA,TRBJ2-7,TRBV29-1,TGCAGCGTTTCCGTCAGTATCTCCTACGAGCAGTACTTC,CSVSVSISYEQYF
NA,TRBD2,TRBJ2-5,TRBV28,TGTGCCAGCAGTTTCCTCCTAGCGGGAGGGCCGCAGGAGACCCAGTACTTC,CASSFLLAGGPQETQYF
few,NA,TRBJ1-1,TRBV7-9,TGTGCCAGCAGCCAAAGGGCGCAGACTGAAGCTTTCTTT,CASSQRAQTEAFF
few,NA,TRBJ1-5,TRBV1,TGCACCAGCAGCCAAGATCCACCCTCAGAGGGCCAGCCCCAGCATTTT,CTSSQDPPSEGQPQHF
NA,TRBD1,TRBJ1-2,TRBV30,TGTGCCTGGAGTGACCCCCTGACAGGGGCCCGAGGAAGCTACACCTTC,CAWSDPLTGARGSYTF